This record concerns one T cell receptor beta chain sequence. Its antigen is not known. This entry is derived from a study of cytomegalovirus exposure and HLA in healthy donors. Points from the study as a whole: Rarity characterized most TCR sequences, yet some public TCRs appeared in many donors. In a later analysis, an Asian-associated ancestry cluster reportedly showed fewer N-insertions than the 666-donor mean. Owing to their indistinguishability, certain V segments, notably TRBV6-2 and TRBV6-3, were excluded.

Trimming removed 3 bases from V and 0 bases from J, with 3 bases in between. This CDR3 region has 14 residues. The germline V gene has CDR1 KGHSH and CDR2 LQKENI. PCR primers comprised 60 Vbeta and 13 Jbeta primers. Libraries were prepared by immunoSEQ multiplex PCR; TCRdb keeps only in-frame clonotypes and omits some of them. The sample holds roughly 80,000 clones, approximately 88% seen once. Sequenced material: PBMCs. This receptor was obtained from a woman between 50 and 59 years old in good health and CMV-seronegative. V usage is TRBV18 and J usage is TRBJ2-6, with unresolved D. The CDR3 sequence: CASSPNSGANVLTF. CDR3 bases: TGTGCCAGCTCACCTAACTCTGGGGCCAACGTCCTGACTTTC.